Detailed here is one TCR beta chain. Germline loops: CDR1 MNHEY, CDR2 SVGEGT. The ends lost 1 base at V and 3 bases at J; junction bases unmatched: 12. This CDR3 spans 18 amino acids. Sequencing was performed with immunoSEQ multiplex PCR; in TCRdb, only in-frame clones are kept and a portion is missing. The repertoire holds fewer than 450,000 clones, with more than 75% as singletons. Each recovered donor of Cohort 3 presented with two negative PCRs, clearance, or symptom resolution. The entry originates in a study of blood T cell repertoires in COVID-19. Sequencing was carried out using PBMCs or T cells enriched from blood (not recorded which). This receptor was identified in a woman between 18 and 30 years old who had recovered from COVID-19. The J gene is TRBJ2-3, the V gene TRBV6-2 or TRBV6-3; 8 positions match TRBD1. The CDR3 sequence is CASSYLGTGTGRTDTQYF. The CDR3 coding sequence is TGTGCCAGCAGTTACTTGGGAACCGGGACAGGTCGGACAGATACGCAGTATTTT.